The present T cell receptor (beta chain) was sequenced within a study of cytomegalovirus exposure and HLA in healthy donors. It was with 60 Vbeta and 13 Jbeta primers that the PCR ran. Repertoires were generated with immunoSEQ multiplex PCR, while TCRdb's copy carries only in-frame clones and drops some. The table shows 85,000 to 130,000 clones, with roughly 80% occurring only once. The study, taken as a whole, reports: The study designated fewer than 200 TCR beta chains cytomegalovirus-associated.

This CDR3 spans 13 amino acids. Germline CDR1 and CDR2: MDHEN and SYDVKM. The junction had 5 bases not matched to a gene; V was cut back by 5 bases and J by 6 bases. When sampled, the donors appeared nominally healthy, though they likely had unrecorded immune exposures. To note about this clone: Its antigen is unknown.

The source is a man aged 55 to 70 in good health and CMV-seronegative. This rearrangement joins TRBV28 to TRBJ1-2, with 8 bases that match TRBD1. Sequencing was done on a sample of PBMCs. CDR3: CASSPGQGDGYTF. CDR3 DNA sequence: TGTGCCAGCAGTCCCGGACAGGGCGATGGCTACACCTTC.